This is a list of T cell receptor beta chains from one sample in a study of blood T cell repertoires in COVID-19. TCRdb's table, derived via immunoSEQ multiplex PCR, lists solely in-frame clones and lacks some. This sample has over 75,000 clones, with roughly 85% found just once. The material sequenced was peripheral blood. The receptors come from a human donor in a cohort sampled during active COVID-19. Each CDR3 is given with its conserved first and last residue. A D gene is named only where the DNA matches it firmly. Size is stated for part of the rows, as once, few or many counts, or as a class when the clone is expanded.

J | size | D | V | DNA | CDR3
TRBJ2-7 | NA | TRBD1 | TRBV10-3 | TGTGCCATCAGTACCGGGACAGGGGGCTTGGGCTACGAGCAGTACTTC | CAISTGTGGLGYEQYF
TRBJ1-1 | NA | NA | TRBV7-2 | TGTGCCAGCAGCTTATGGGGCGGATTGAACACTGAAGCTTTCTTT | CASSLWGGLNTEAFF
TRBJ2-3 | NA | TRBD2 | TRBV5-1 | TGCGCCAGCAGCTTCAGCGGGGGTGGGGCGCCCACAGATACGCAGTATTTT | CASSFSGGGAPTDTQYF
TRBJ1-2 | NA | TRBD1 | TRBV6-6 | TGTGCCAGCAGGGGCGGACAGGGCGTGGGCTACACCTTC | CASRGGQGVGYTF
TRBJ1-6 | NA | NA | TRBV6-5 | TGTGCCAGCAGTTCCTCGACCACCTCCGGAGATTCACCCCTCCACTTT | CASSSSTTSGDSPLHF
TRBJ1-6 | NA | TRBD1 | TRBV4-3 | TGCGCCAGCAGCCAAGAATGGGACAGGGATAATTCACCCCTCCACTTT | CASSQEWDRDNSPLHF
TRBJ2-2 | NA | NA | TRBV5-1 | TGCGCCAGCAGCTTGTATCCTCCGGGGAACACCGGGGAGCTGTTTTTT | CASSLYPPGNTGELFF
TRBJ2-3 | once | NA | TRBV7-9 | TGTGCCAGCAGCACCGGGAGCACAGATACGCAGTATTTT | CASSTGSTDTQYF
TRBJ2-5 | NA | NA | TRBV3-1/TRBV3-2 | TGTGCCAGCAGCCAAGGGGCACTTGGCGGGAGAGGGGGAGAGACCCAGTACTTC | CASSQGALGGRGGETQYF
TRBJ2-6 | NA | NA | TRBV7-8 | TGTGCCAGCAGCACCCGGACAGCCAACTCTGGGGCCAACGTCCTGACTTTC | CASSTRTANSGANVLTF
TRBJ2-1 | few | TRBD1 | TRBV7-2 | TGTGCCAGCAGCTTTCAGACAGGGGAAGTTTGGGAGCAGTTCTTC | CASSFQTGEVWEQFF
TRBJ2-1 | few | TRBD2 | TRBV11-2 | TGTGCCAGCAGCTTAGAGGCGGGAGGGCCGGGGAATGAGCAGTTCTTC | CASSLEAGGPGNEQFF
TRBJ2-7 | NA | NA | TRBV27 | TGTGCCAGCAGCCATAGTCTAGCGTACGAGCAGTACTTC | CASSHSLAYEQYF
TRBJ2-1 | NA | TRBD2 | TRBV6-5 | TGTGCCAGCAGTAGGGGCTCGAGGGCGGGAGATGAGCAGTTCTTC | CASSRGSRAGDEQFF
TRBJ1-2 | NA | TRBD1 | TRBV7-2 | TGTGCCAGCAGCTACTTGACAGGGGGCGCAGACGGCTACACCTTC | CASSYLTGGADGYTF
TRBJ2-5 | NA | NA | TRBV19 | TGTGCCAGTAGTATGTCCCCGTTGTCGCAAGAGACCCAGTACTTC | CASSMSPLSQETQYF
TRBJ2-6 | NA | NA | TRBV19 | TGTGCCAGTAATACAGGGAGAGGGGCCAACGTCCTGACTTTC | CASNTGRGANVLTF
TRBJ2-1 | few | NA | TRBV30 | TGTGCCTGTCAGCGTCAGAGCTCCTACAATGAGCAGTTCTTC | CACQRQSSYNEQFF
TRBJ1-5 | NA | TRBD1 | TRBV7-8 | TGTGCCAGCAGCGCGAACCGGGACAGGGGTAGAGAGGGCAATCAGCCCCAGCATTTT | CASSANRDRGREGNQPQHF
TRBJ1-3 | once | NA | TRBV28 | TGTGCCAGCAGTTTATATGACAGACCTGGAAACACCATATATTTT | CASSLYDRPGNTIYF
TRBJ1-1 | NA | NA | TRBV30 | TGTGCCTGGAGTAAGGGGTTGAACACTGAAGCTTTCTTT | CAWSKGLNTEAFF
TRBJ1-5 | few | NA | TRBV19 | TGTGCCAGTAGGCCCAACCCGACAGCACAGCCCCAGCATTTT | CASRPNPTAQPQHF
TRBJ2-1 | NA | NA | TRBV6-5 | TGTGCCAGCAGCGAGGCATCCTACAATGAGCAGTTCTTC | CASSEASYNEQFF
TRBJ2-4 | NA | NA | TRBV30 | TGTGCCTGGAGTGTCCTCAGGCTGTCGTTCGGGAGTCGCAAAAACATTCAGTACTTC | CAWSVLRLSFGSRKNIQYF
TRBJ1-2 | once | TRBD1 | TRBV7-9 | TGTGCCAGCAGCGCGATCCGGGACAGGACCTATAACTATGGCTACACCTTC | CASSAIRDRTYNYGYTF
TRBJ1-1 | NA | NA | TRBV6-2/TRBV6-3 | TGTGCCAGCAGTTACGGGAGTAACACTGAAGCTTTCTTT | CASSYGSNTEAFF
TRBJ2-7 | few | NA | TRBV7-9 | TGTGCCAGCAGCTTCTCCGGGGTTTTCGAGCAGTACTTC | CASSFSGVFEQYF
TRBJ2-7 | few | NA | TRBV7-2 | TGTGCCAGCAGCTTATCTGCCCTAGCCTTCTACGAGCAGTACTTC | CASSLSALAFYEQYF
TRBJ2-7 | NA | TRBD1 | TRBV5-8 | TGTGCCAGCAGCTTGGAAACAGGGGTGCTCTCCTACGAGCAGTACTTC | CASSLETGVLSYEQYF
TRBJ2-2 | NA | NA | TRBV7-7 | TGTGCTAGCAGCCCCCGGACAGAGAACACCGGGGAGCTGTTTTTT | CASSPRTENTGELFF
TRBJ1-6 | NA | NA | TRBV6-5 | TGTGCCAGCACCCGGGTGGAAAGGAATTCACCCCTCCACTTT | CASTRVERNSPLHF
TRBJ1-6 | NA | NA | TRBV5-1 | TGCGCCAGCAGCTTGGGACAGGCGACGGAACCCCTCCACTTT | CASSLGQATEPLHF
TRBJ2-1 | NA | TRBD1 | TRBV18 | TGTGCCAGCTCCCCGGAGTGGCAGGGGGCGGGCGATGAGCAGTTCTTC | CASSPEWQGAGDEQFF
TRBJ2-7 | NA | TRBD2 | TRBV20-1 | TGCAGTGCTAGTATTACTAGCGGGAGCATGAGGGGCGAGCAGTACTTC | CSASITSGSMRGEQYF
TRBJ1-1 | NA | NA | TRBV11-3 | TGTGCCAGCAGCGGTCAGTCAGGGATGAACACTGAAGCTTTCTTT | CASSGQSGMNTEAFF
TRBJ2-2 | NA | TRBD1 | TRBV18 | TGTGCCAGCTCACTCAGAACAGGGGGGAACACCGGGGAGCTGTTTTTT | CASSLRTGGNTGELFF
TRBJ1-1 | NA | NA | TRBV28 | TGTGCCACCGATGGACAGACCTACACTGAAGCTTTCTTT | CATDGQTYTEAFF
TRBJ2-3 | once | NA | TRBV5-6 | TGTGCCAGCAGCTTGCCGTCGACAGGAGCCCGCACAGATACGCAGTATTTT | CASSLPSTGARTDTQYF
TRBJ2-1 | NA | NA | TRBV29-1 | TGCAGCGTTGAAGCCTCCGGACAGTACGACTCCTACAATGAGCAGTTCTTC | CSVEASGQYDSYNEQFF
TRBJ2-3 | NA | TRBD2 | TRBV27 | TGTGCCAGCAGTCCTATAAGGGTACTAGCGGGGGGTAAAGATACGCAGTATTTT | CASSPIRVLAGGKDTQYF
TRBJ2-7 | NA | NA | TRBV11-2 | TGTGCCAGCAGCTTACGACTAGGCGGCGAGCAGTACTTC | CASSLRLGGEQYF
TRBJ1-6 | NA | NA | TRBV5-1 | TGCGCCAGCAGCTTGGAGGCAGCGAATTCACCCCTCCACTTT | CASSLEAANSPLHF
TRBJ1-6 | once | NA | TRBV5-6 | TGTGCCAGCAGCTTCAATAATTCACCCCTCCACTTT | CASSFNNSPLHF
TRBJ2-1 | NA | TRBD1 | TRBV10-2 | TGCGCCAGCAGTGTAAGGACAGGGGCCTACAATGAGCAGTTCTTC | CASSVRTGAYNEQFF